These 2 T cell receptor beta chains were sequenced from one sample in a study of shared clonotypes between healthy human individuals. Libraries were prepared by immunoSEQ multiplex PCR; TCRdb keeps only in-frame clonotypes and omits some of them. The sample includes more than 2 million clones, 90% to 95% of them seen just once. The material sequenced was naive CD4+ T cells sorted from blood. Described subset: CD45RA+ positively selected. The receptors shown here come from a man aged 18 to 35 in good health.

The rearrangement joins TRBV18 to TRBJ1-2; the D gene is possibly TRBD1 (6 bases). Germline V CDR1 and CDR2: KGHSH, LQKENI. Trimming took off 0 bases at V and 6 bases at J, with 14 bases between the two ends. The CDR3 contains 15 residues. The CDR3 coding sequence is TGTGCCAGCTCACCACCAAGTCGGGGGGCAGATGGCTACACCTTC. This codes for CASSPPSRGADGYTF.

The V call is TRBV6-6, the J call TRBJ2-7; tentatively, D is TRBD1 (5 bases). The CDR3 contains 12 residues. V dropped 5 bases and J dropped 3 bases, with 8 bases sitting between them. Germline V lookup: CDR1 MNHNY, CDR2 SVGAGI (reference sequence). The CDR3 nucleotides read TGTGCCAGCAGTAACACAGGCTACGAGCAGTACTTC. Translated, it gives CASSNTGYEQYF.